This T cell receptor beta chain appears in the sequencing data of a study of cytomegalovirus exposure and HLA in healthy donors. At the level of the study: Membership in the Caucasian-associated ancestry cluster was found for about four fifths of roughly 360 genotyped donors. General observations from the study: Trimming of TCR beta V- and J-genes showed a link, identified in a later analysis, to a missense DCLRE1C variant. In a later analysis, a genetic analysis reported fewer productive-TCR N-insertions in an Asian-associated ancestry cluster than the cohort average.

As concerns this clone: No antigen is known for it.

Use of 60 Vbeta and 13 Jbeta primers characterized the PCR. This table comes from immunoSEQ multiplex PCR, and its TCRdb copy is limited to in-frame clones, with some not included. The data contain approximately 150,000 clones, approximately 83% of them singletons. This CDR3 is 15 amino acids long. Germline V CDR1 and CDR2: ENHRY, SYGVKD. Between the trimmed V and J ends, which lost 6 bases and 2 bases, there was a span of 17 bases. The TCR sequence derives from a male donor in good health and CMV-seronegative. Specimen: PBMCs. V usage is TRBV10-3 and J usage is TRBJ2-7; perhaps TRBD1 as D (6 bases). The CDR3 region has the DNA TGTGCCATCAGCGGTCATCGGGACACTACCTACGAGCAGTACTTC. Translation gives CAISGHRDTTYEQYF.